These 22 T cell receptor beta chains came from one sample sequenced in a study of identical twins. TCRdb used MiXCR to reprocess the 5' RACE reads, holding one entry per CDR3 protein. This sample has 700,000 or so distinct CDR3 sequences, with about 9.4% found just once. This sample also belongs to another study, concerning yellow fever vaccine responses in identical twins.

Specimen: PBMCs. The source of these receptors is a young woman in good health.

This clonotype was found many times. This chain links TRBV12-3 or TRBV12-4 with TRBJ2-5; 7 nucleotides line up with TRBD1. The CDR3 sequence is 14 residues long. The J segment lost 1 base and the V segment lost 7 bases, leaving 6 bases of the junction unmatched. The CDR3 loop is CASTKTGPQETQYF. The CDR3 DNA reads as TGTGCCAGCACTAAGACAGGGCCCCAAGAGACCCAGTACTTC.

This chain connects TRBV20-1 to TRBJ2-3; 8 positions agree with TRBD1. CDR3 size: 16 residues. Germline V CDR1 and CDR2: DFQATT, SNEGSKA (reference sequence). With V trimmed by 6 bases and J by 3 bases, 14 bases remained unmatched. The CDR3 sequence: CSASPLDRVPTDTQYF. For the CDR3, the DNA is TGCAGTGCCTCGCCTTTGGACAGGGTCCCAACAGATACGCAGTATTTT.

J is TRBJ2-3 and V is TRBV7-2, with 8 bases lining up with TRBD2. Germline CDR1 SGHTA, CDR2 FQGNSA. After removal of 1 base from V and 4 bases from J, the junction contained 10 bases not matched to a gene. The length of the CDR3 is 17 residues. CDR3 bases: TGTGCCAGCAGCTTAGTTGCCAGCGGGAGAGGGGCAGATACGCAGTATTTT. It translates to CASSLVASGRGADTQYF.

The V and J genes are TRBV5-1 and TRBJ2-1; no definite D call. Germline V gene lookup returns CDR1 SGHRS and CDR2 YFSETQ. The V gene lost 4 bases and the J gene lost 4 bases, with 15 bases spanning the gap. The CDR3 loop spans 15 amino acids. CDR3 sequence reads: CASSVHRTQYNEQFF. The CDR3 DNA is TGCGCCAGCAGCGTCCACCGGACCCAATACAATGAGCAGTTCTTC.

This clonotype was found a few times. The chain joins TRBV6-1 to TRBJ2-2, with 9 nucleotides matching TRBD1. The germline CDR1 and CDR2 sequences are MNHNS and SASEGT. This CDR3 is 14 amino acids long. V trimming: 6 bases; J trimming: 6 bases; junction bases outside the gene matches: 5. The CDR3 region is CASRTQGAAGELFF. CDR3 sequence (DNA): TGTGCCAGCAGGACACAGGGGGCGGCCGGGGAGCTGTTTTTT.

This clonotype was counted only a few times. The chain couples TRBV6-5 to TRBJ2-1; TRBD2 is a possible D gene (6 bases). The CDR3 extends over 15 amino acids. Trimming left V 2 bases short and J 5 bases short, with 13 bases between. Germline CDR1 reads MNHEY; CDR2 reads SVGAGI. The CDR3 nucleotides read TGTGCCAGCAGTTACGTCGGAGGGCTCAACAATGAGCAGTTCTTC. It encodes CASSYVGGLNNEQFF.

This clonotype has at least ten counts. The genes are TRBV5-1 and TRBJ2-3, with TRBD2 matching 9 bases. Unmatched junction bases numbered 4, after V lost 0 bases and J lost 2 bases. Germline CDR1 SGHRS, CDR2 YFSETQ. This CDR3 region has 16 residues. CDR3 nucleotides: TGCGCCAGCAGCTTGGTCCTAGCGGGGATCACAGATACGCAGTATTTT. Its translation: CASSLVLAGITDTQYF.

The chain has TRBV5-4 and TRBJ2-3; D is ambiguous. This CDR3 is built from 14 residues. Germline assignment: CDR1 SGHNT and CDR2 YYREEE (reference sequence). Trimming took off 2 bases at V and 3 bases at J, with 10 bases between the two ends. CDR3 nucleotides: TGTGCCAGCAGCTTCCAGGACCAAACAGATACGCAGTATTTT. Encoded protein: CASSFQDQTDTQYF.

This rearrangement joins TRBV21-1 to TRBJ2-2; the D call of TRBD1 is as the table states it, not checked on the DNA. TRBV21-1 is flagged as a pseudogene. The CDR3 has 18 amino acids. The CDR3 here is CASSKEPRGGENTGELFF. CDR3 nucleotide sequence: TGTGCCAGCAGCAAAGAGCCGAGAGGGGGCGAGAACACCGGGGAGCTGTTTTTT.

This clonotype occurred a few times. J is TRBJ2-7 and V is TRBV7-9, with D hard to call. Germline CDR1 SEHNR, CDR2 FQNEAQ (reference sequence). The germline V and J ends were trimmed by 3 bases and 6 bases, with 9 bases remaining between them. The CDR3 is 12 amino acids. The CDR3 coding sequence is TGTGCCAGCAGCTTTAGCCCCGCCGAGCAGTACTTC. Its protein is CASSFSPAEQYF.

The sample holds a few counts of this clonotype. V gene TRBV6-5 combines with J gene TRBJ2-7; TRBD2 is a possible D gene (5 bases). This CDR3 has 16 residues. Trimming took off 5 bases at V and 2 bases at J, with 19 bases between the two ends. Germline-derived CDR1 and CDR2 are MNHEY and SVGAGI. Here the CDR3 DNA reads TGTGCCAGCAGTCACCTACGGGGTTCCGGGACCTACGAGCAGTACTTC. Encoded protein: CASSHLRGSGTYEQYF.

In its sample, this clonotype was seen a few times. This sequence joins TRBV20-1 and TRBJ2-4; D ambiguous. This CDR3 has 15 residues. The germline V gene encodes CDR1 DFQATT and CDR2 SNEGSKA (reference sequence). V was clipped by 3 bases and J by 2 bases, with 14 bases between them. The CDR3 sequence is CSARGLSGSKNIQYF. The CDR3 nucleotides are TGCAGTGCTAGGGGCCTCAGTGGGTCCAAAAACATTCAGTACTTC.

Many counts were recorded for this clonotype. CDR3 DNA: TGTGCCAGCAGTCCACCGGGCCCATACCAAGAGACCCAGTACTTC. Residues: CASSPPGPYQETQYF. The chain recombines TRBV3-1 with TRBJ2-5; no clear D. V lost 6 bases and J lost 0, with 14 bases in between. Germline V gives CDR1 LGHDT, CDR2 YNNKEL (reference sequence). The CDR3 totals 15 residues.

There are a few counts of this clonotype. The gene calls are TRBV7-8 and TRBJ2-6; D unresolved. V shed 5 bases and J shed 0 bases, with 20 bases lying between them. Germline-derived CDR1 and CDR2 are SGHVS and FQNEAQ. The CDR3 is 19 residues long. The CDR3, as DNA: TGTGCCAGCAGCGCAGTCGCGCTACAAAGGAGCTCTGGGGCCAACGTCCTGACTTTC. Translating it yields CASSAVALQRSSGANVLTF.

This clonotype was observed a few times. The CDR3 here is CASSYGGSTDTQYF. CDR3 DNA sequence: TGTGCCAGCAGTTACGGGGGTAGCACAGATACGCAGTATTTT. This rearrangement joins TRBV6-2 or TRBV6-3 to TRBJ2-3; D might be TRBD1 or TRBD2, each matching 5 bases. The CDR3 sequence is 14 residues long. V was pared by 2 bases and J by 0 bases, with 6 bases between. CDR1 is MNHEY and CDR2 is SVGEGT in the germline V gene.

The sample holds a few counts of this clonotype. The chain uses TRBV5-1 and TRBJ1-2; 8 nucleotides agree with TRBD1. From germline, CDR1 is SGHRS and CDR2 YFSETQ. Trimming took 3 bases from V and 6 from J; bases not matched to a gene: 7. The CDR3 loop spans 14 amino acids. The CDR3: CASSSTDRVHGYTF. CDR3 nucleotide sequence: TGCGCCAGCAGCTCAACGGACAGGGTGCATGGCTACACCTTC.

The J gene is TRBJ2-7, the V gene TRBV7-2; 7 bases are shared with TRBD2. V dropped 5 bases and J dropped 2; count of bases not matched to a gene: 9. Germline CDR1 SGHTA, CDR2 FQGNSA. This CDR3 region has 15 residues. The CDR3 DNA follows: TGTGCCAGCAGCCTAGAGGCGGGGGAGACCTACGAGCAGTACTTC. Encoded protein: CASSLEAGETYEQYF.

The gene calls are TRBV28 and TRBJ2-7; TRBD2 is a possible D gene (5 bases). Trimming pared 7 bases from V and 2 bases from J, leaving 15 bases between. Germline CDR1 reads MDHEN; CDR2 reads SYDVKM. The CDR3 loop spans 14 amino acids. The CDR3 nucleotides are TGTGCCAGCACTAGAGCGGTGGCCCCCTACGAGCAGTACTTC. The encoded protein is CASTRAVAPYEQYF.

This clonotype occurred many times. The chain recombines TRBV5-1 with TRBJ2-2; possibly TRBD1 or TRBD2 for D (6 bases each). CDR1 and CDR2 (germline): SGHRS, YFSETQ. CDR3 size: 17 residues. Trimming stripped 0 bases from V and 1 base from J, with 13 bases between. As DNA, the CDR3 is TGCGCCAGCAGCTTGGCCAGGGGAGGATTGAACACCGGGGAGCTGTTTTTT. Translating it yields CASSLARGGLNTGELFF.

In this sample, this clonotype turned up many times. This chain links TRBV7-9 with TRBJ2-3; TRBD2 matches 9 bases. The germline V gene has CDR1 SEHNR and CDR2 FQNEAQ (reference sequence). With V trimmed by 5 bases and J by 4 bases, 10 bases remained unmatched. The CDR3 spans 16 residues. The CDR3 nucleotides read TGTGCCAGCAGCCCTCCGCTAGCGGGGATGGCAGATACGCAGTATTTT. It codes for CASSPPLAGMADTQYF.

This chain joins TRBV7-9 and TRBJ1-1; maybe TRBD1 (6 bases). CDR3 length: 15 residues. The V gene's germline CDR1 is SEHNR and CDR2 FQNEAQ (reference sequence). V lost 5 bases to trimming and J lost 6 bases, with 19 bases between them. CDR3 coding DNA: TGTGCCAGCAGCCCAGGGGCTACAGGGTTTGCTGAAGCTTTCTTT. Translating gives CASSPGATGFAEAFF.

This chain uses TRBV10-3 with TRBJ2-7; 16 bases map to TRBD2. V lost 5 bases, J lost 6 bases, and 28 bases stayed unmatched. The CDR3 runs 23 residues. Germline loops: CDR1 ENHRY, CDR2 SYGVKD. The CDR3 DNA is TGTGCCATCAGTACGACCGGACTCTCGCCAGGGACTAGCGGGAGGGTCCGCCTCTCCGAGCAGTACTTC. Its protein is CAISTTGLSPGTSGRVRLSEQYF.